This entry describes one TCR beta chain. Together with a sample-barcoded 5' primer, a J-beta primer mix was included in a second PCR lasting roughly 6 to 12 cycles. In TCRdb, the 5' RACE reads were re-called with MiXCR into one record per CDR3 protein. The data show about 760,000 distinct CDR3 sequences, 25% seen once. The data derive from a study of blood T cells in healthy people across ages. The germline V and J ends were trimmed by 0 bases and 7 bases, with 13 bases remaining between them. The CDR3 length is 15 residues. Germline-derived CDR1 and CDR2 are LGHNA and YSLEER. This sample was also put to use in a study of T cells of mothers and their children. In that study: Extraction yielded RNA that went, in full, into cDNA synthesis at about 1.5 ug per 15 ul.

The clonotype originates from a boy aged 10-17 years in good health. The sequenced sample was blood. This sequence joins TRBV4-3 and TRBJ2-4; unclear D gene. The CDR3 nucleotides read TGCGCCAGCAGCCAAGAGAACCCCTCCAGTAACATTCAGTACTTC. Translated, it gives CASSQENPSSNIQYF.